These T cell receptor beta chains were read from a single sample in a study of blood T cells in healthy people across ages. TCRdb passed the 5' RACE reads through MiXCR, listing each CDR3 protein once. This table has around 1,800,000 distinct CDR3 sequences, about 39% appearing once. Sequenced material: blood. The receptors were gathered from a human donor in good health. Each CDR3 is given with its conserved first and last residue. The D gene is left open where the match is weak. A clone size is listed for some rows: how often the clone was seen (once, few, many), or a class if it is expanded.

j_call v_call clone_size d_call cdr3_aa cdr3_nt
TRBJ2-3 TRBV20-1 once TRBD2 CSARSGAEDTQYF TGCAGTGCTAGAAGCGGGGCAGAGGATACGCAGTATTTT
TRBJ2-7 TRBV5-1 . . CASSLGQGEGDEQYF TGCGCCAGCAGCTTGGGGCAAGGCGAGGGTGACGAGCAGTACTTC
TRBJ2-4 TRBV6-6 . . CASAGAGLGNIQYF TGTGCCAGCGCAGGGGCAGGGTTGGGAAACATTCAGTACTTC
TRBJ2-6 TRBV5-1 . TRBD1 CASSTGTAGANVLTF TGCGCCAGCAGCACTGGGACAGCTGGGGCCAACGTCCTGACTTTC
TRBJ1-5 TRBV19 few . CASSISRGQPQHF TGTGCCAGTAGTATCTCTCGGGGTCAGCCCCAGCATTTT
TRBJ2-7 TRBV7-2 . TRBD2 CASSSYAGGISYEQYF TGTGCCAGCAGCTCCTATGCGGGGGGGATCTCCTACGAGCAGTACTTC
TRBJ2-7 TRBV10-3 . TRBD1 CAISEPQGGQYF TGTGCCATCAGTGAACCACAGGGGGGGCAGTACTTC
TRBJ1-1 TRBV7-8 few TRBD1 CASSPRQGRAEAFF TGTGCCAGCAGCCCGCGACAGGGAAGGGCTGAAGCTTTCTTT
TRBJ2-7 TRBV4-2 . TRBD1 CASSHPGQDHEQYF TGTGCCAGCAGCCACCCCGGACAGGACCACGAGCAGTACTTC
TRBJ2-3 TRBV7-9 . . CTSSSQGTDTQYF TGTACCAGCAGCTCGCAGGGCACAGATACGCAGTATTTT
TRBJ2-1 TRBV29-1 few TRBD2 CSVGPFTSGGYNEQFF TGCAGCGTTGGGCCCTTTACTAGCGGGGGGTACAATGAGCAGTTCTTC
TRBJ2-6 TRBV7-9 many TRBD1 CASSRKTGPSSGANVLTF TGTGCCAGCAGCCGCAAGACAGGGCCCAGCTCTGGGGCCAACGTCCTGACTTTC
TRBJ1-4 TRBV15 few . CATSRGAHSTNEKLFF TGTGCCACCAGCAGAGGGGCCCATTCAACTAATGAAAAACTGTTTTTT
TRBJ2-5 TRBV5-1 few TRBD2 CASSKTSGGGKETQYF TGCGCCAGCAGCAAGACTAGCGGGGGGGGCAAAGAGACCCAGTACTTC
TRBJ2-7 TRBV5-1 . TRBD1 CASSLRPGQGDYEQYF TGCGCCAGCAGCTTGAGGCCGGGACAGGGGGATTACGAGCAGTACTTC
TRBJ2-3 TRBV6-2/TRBV6-3 few TRBD2 CASSARGGTQYF TGTGCCAGCAGTGCGCGGGGGGGGACGCAGTATTTT
TRBJ2-5 TRBV3-1 few . CASRFLGRGGKDKRTQYF TGTGCCAGCAGGTTCCTAGGCAGGGGGGGGAAAGATAAGAGGACCCAGTACTTC
TRBJ1-5 TRBV12-3/TRBV12-4 . TRBD1 CASSSGQGWSNQPQHF TGTGCCAGCAGTTCCGGACAGGGGTGGAGCAATCAGCCCCAGCATTTT
TRBJ2-5 TRBV7-8 . . CASSSFCSRGAIGETQYF TGTGCCAGCAGCTCTTTCTGTTCTCGGGGGGCGATTGGAGAGACCCAGTACTTC
TRBJ2-7 TRBV7-2 . . CASSLASLTGAEQYF TGTGCTAGCAGCTTAGCCTCGTTGACAGGAGCCGAGCAGTACTTC
TRBJ2-5 TRBV2 . . CASSGDNKETQYF TGTGCCAGCTCCGGGGACAACAAAGAGACCCAGTACTTC
TRBJ1-1 TRBV15 . TRBD1 CATSQATGLAFF TGTGCCACCAGCCAAGCGACAGGGCTGGCTTTCTTT
TRBJ1-2 TRBV4-1 . . CASSPGRMDRGGYTF TGCGCCAGCAGCCCTGGACGTATGGACCGGGGGGGCTACACCTTC
TRBJ2-3 TRBV24-1 few . CATRGRSSTDTQYF TGTGCCACCCGGGGCAGATCTAGCACAGATACGCAGTATTTT
TRBJ2-1 TRBV7-9 few TRBD1 CASSLGGQGALNEQFF TGTGCCAGCAGCTTAGGAGGGCAGGGGGCACTCAATGAGCAGTTCTTC
TRBJ1-6 TRBV7-2 . . CASSSWTDSPLHF TGTGCCAGCAGCTCGTGGACTGATTCACCCCTCCACTTT
TRBJ2-5 TRBV7-6 few . CASSKTDGRETQYF TGTGCCAGCAGCAAAACAGATGGCAGAGAGACCCAGTACTTC
TRBJ1-1 TRBV20-1 . . CSALTGRQSLKVAFF TGCAGTGCCTTAACCGGCAGACAGTCCTTAAAGGTAGCTTTCTTT
TRBJ1-6 TRBV7-2 . . CASSFPELGRRSPLHF TGTGCCAGCAGCTTCCCTGAGTTGGGGCGGCGTTCACCCCTCCACTTT
TRBJ1-6 TRBV27 many . CASSLMGSYNSPLHF TGTGCCAGCAGTTTGATGGGATCCTATAATTCACCCCTCCACTTT
TRBJ2-5 TRBV7-6 few TRBD2 CASSRYFLAAPETQYF TGTGCCAGCAGCCGCTATTTTCTAGCGGCCCCAGAGACCCAGTACTTC
TRBJ1-2 TRBV7-2 many . CASSLEEGRGGGYTF TGTGCCAGCAGCTTAGAAGAAGGCCGGGGAGGTGGCTACACCTTC
TRBJ2-7 TRBV7-2 . TRBD2 CASSPVGGGSEQYF TGTGCCAGCAGCCCAGTGGGCGGGGGGTCCGAGCAGTACTTC
TRBJ1-5 TRBV12-3/TRBV12-4 few . CASSPYGQNQPQHF TGTGCCAGCAGTCCTTATGGACAGAATCAGCCCCAGCATTTT
TRBJ2-7 TRBV29-1 many . CSVGMDVYEQYF TGCAGCGTTGGTATGGACGTCTACGAGCAGTACTTC
TRBJ2-4 TRBV7-2 many . CASSQSPGGVIQYF TGTGCCAGCAGCCAGTCCCCTGGAGGGGTCATTCAGTACTTC